Presented here are 13 T cell receptor beta chains from one specimen sequenced in a study of cytomegalovirus exposure and HLA in healthy donors. Data came from immunoSEQ multiplex PCR; TCRdb stores just in-frame clones and leaves some out. The data show 150,000 to 200,000 clones, approximately 88% seen once. Sequenced sample: PBMCs. The receptors shown here come from a man between 18 and 29 years old in good health and CMV-seropositive.

This clone was counted only a few times. The chain links TRBV18 to TRBJ2-1, with TRBD1 matching over 8 bases. CDR1 and CDR2 from the germline V gene are KGHSH and LQKENI. This CDR3 has 15 amino acids. V dropped 3 bases and J dropped 8; count of bases not matched to a gene: 9. The CDR3 spells CASSPPGQVGDEQFF. For the CDR3, the DNA is TGTGCCAGCTCACCGCCGGGACAGGTAGGGGATGAGCAGTTCTTC.

This clone was observed a handful of times. The rearrangement links TRBV28 to TRBJ2-7; TRBD1 matches at 11 bases. The CDR3 loop spans 16 amino acids. Germline CDR1 is MDHEN and CDR2 is SYDVKM. V dropped 2 bases and J dropped 4; count of bases not matched to a gene: 7. The CDR3 nucleotides read TGTGCCAGCAGTTTACTCTCCGGGACAGGGGGATACGAGCAGTACTTC. Residues: CASSLLSGTGGYEQYF.

The chain uses TRBV15 and TRBJ2-7, with 8 positions matching TRBD2. Germline values: CDR1 LNHNV, CDR2 YYDKDF (reference sequence). J gave up 3 bases and V 0 bases, and 4 bases lay outside the gene matches. This CDR3 is 15 amino acids long. This CDR3 is CATSREPGTSYEQYF. The CDR3, as DNA: TGTGCCACCAGCAGAGAGCCCGGGACTAGCTACGAGCAGTACTTC.

This clone was found a few times. The J gene is TRBJ1-5, the V gene TRBV2; perhaps TRBD1 as D (6 bases). The CDR3 runs to 13 residues. V was clipped by 6 bases and J by 3 bases, with 9 bases between them. The germline V gene has CDR1 SNHLY and CDR2 FYNNEI. The chain's CDR3 is CASRDSFNQPQHF. The CDR3, as DNA: TGTGCCAGCAGGGACAGTTTCAATCAGCCCCAGCATTTT.

This chain uses TRBV30 with TRBJ2-3, with a possible D match to TRBD1 (5 bases). From germline, CDR1 is GTSNPN and CDR2 SVGIG (reference sequence). Trimming took 1 base from V and 2 from J, leaving 13 bases between them. The CDR3 has 15 residues. Written as DNA, the CDR3 is TGTGCCTGGAGTGCCGACAGTGGATTCACAGATACGCAGTATTTT. It translates to CAWSADSGFTDTQYF.

The rearrangement links TRBV6-1 to TRBJ2-7; TRBD1 matches at 9 bases. This CDR3 has 15 residues. CDR1 and CDR2 from the germline V gene are MNHNS and SASEGT. The V gene end was trimmed by 2 bases and the J gene end by 6 bases; junction bases not matched to a gene: 8. The chain's CDR3 is CASSERWDRAGEQYF. The CDR3, as DNA: TGTGCCAGCAGTGAACGGTGGGACAGGGCGGGCGAGCAGTACTTC.

As DNA, the CDR3 is TGTGCCAGCAGCAGACTCGGAACGGGGGAGCAGTACTTC. It codes for CASSRLGTGEQYF. The rearrangement joins TRBV28 to TRBJ2-7; TRBD2 is a possible D gene (5 bases). Germline-derived CDR1 and CDR2 are MDHEN and SYDVKM. The CDR3 totals 13 residues. With 6 bases removed from V and 7 bases from J, the gap between germline ends came to 16 bases.

The genes are TRBV5-6 and TRBJ1-1; TRBD1 matches at 9 bases. From germline, CDR1 is SGHDT and CDR2 YYEEEE. V shed 4 bases and J 1 base; nucleotides not matched to a gene: 8. The CDR3 is 16 amino acids. This CDR3 reads CASSPRTGAGNTEAFF. As DNA, the CDR3 is TGTGCCAGCAGCCCCCGGACAGGGGCGGGGAACACTGAAGCTTTCTTT.

This clone was counted a single time. The J gene is TRBJ1-1, the V gene TRBV11-3; 7 bases are shared with TRBD1. With 0 bases clipped from V and 6 bases from J, the junction kept 4 bases outside the gene matches. CDR1 is SGHNT, CDR2 YENEEA, per germline. The length of the CDR3 is 14 residues. The CDR3 reads CASSLEGTASEAFF. CDR3 nucleotides: TGTGCCAGCAGCTTAGAGGGGACAGCCTCTGAAGCTTTCTTT.

V and J are TRBV28 and TRBJ1-5, with 7 bases that match TRBD1. J lost 6 bases, V lost 5 bases, and 4 bases had no gene match. CDR3 length: 13 amino acids. Germline CDR1 reads MDHEN; CDR2 reads SYDVKM. CDR3 sequence: CASSLTGVQPQHF. As DNA, the CDR3 is TGTGCCAGCAGTCTAACAGGGGTTCAGCCCCAGCATTTT. The whole variable domain, filled in from reference TRBV28 and TRBJ1-5, reads DVKVTQSSRYLVKRTGEKVFLECVQDMDHENMFWYRQDPGLGLRLIYFSYDVKMKEKGDIPEGYSVSREKKERFSLILESASTNQTSMYLCASSLTGVQPQHFGDGTRLSIL.

The CDR3 loop reads CASSEASGRSEQYF. The CDR3 DNA follows: TGTGCCAGCAGTGAAGCCAGCGGGAGGTCCGAGCAGTACTTC. The genes are TRBV2 and TRBJ2-7, with TRBD2 matching 9 bases. Germline V gene lookup returns CDR1 SNHLY and CDR2 FYNNEI. Unmatched junction bases numbered 3, after V lost 0 bases and J lost 6 bases. The CDR3 is 14 residues long.

The rearrangement joins TRBV27 to TRBJ1-2; D possibly corresponds to TRBD1 (5 bases). Trimming left V 2 bases short and J 5 bases short, with 15 bases between. The CDR3 is 15 residues long. Germline V CDR1 and CDR2: MNHEY, SMNVEV (reference sequence). The CDR3 sequence is CASSLRGWGSYGYTF. The CDR3 nucleotides are TGTGCCAGCAGTTTACGGGGGTGGGGGTCTTATGGCTACACCTTC.

This chain links TRBV27 with TRBJ2-2; perhaps TRBD2 as D (6 bases). CDR1 MNHEY and CDR2 SMNVEV come from the germline V gene (reference sequence). This CDR3 has 16 amino acids. V was shortened by 1 base and J by 1 base, with 10 bases between the two germline ends. The CDR3 sequence: CASSLFATRNTGELFF. CDR3 nucleotide sequence: TGTGCCAGCAGTTTATTCGCGACTAGGAACACCGGGGAGCTGTTTTTT.